These T cell receptor beta chains were read from a single sample in a study of T-cell memory formation after mild COVID-19. TCRdb called the 5' RACE reads again in MiXCR, with one record for every CDR3 protein. The table records under 350,000 distinct CDR3 sequences, 15% to 20% of them present only once. Sequenced: PBMCs or a T cell subset sorted from them (not recorded which). The receptors come from a young man who had mild COVID-19 (a few samples of this study predate the infection). Cell type and time point are not known. Each CDR3 is given with its conserved first and last residue. Fields, in order: CDR3 protein, CDR3 DNA, clone size, J gene, D gene, V gene. D genes are given only for firm matches. The size field is filled for only some rows; it gives once, few, many or a size class.

cdr3_aa: CASSVEPSGELFF
cdr3_nt: TGTGCCAGCAGCGTAGAACCCTCCGGGGAGCTGTTTTTT
clone_size: -
j_call: TRBJ2-2
d_call: -
v_call: TRBV9

cdr3_aa: CASSLDRTGRETQYF
cdr3_nt: TGTGCCAGCAGCCTTGACCGGACAGGGCGAGAGACCCAGTACTTC
clone_size: few
j_call: TRBJ2-5
d_call: TRBD1
v_call: TRBV3-1

cdr3_aa: CASSPGGHTGELFF
cdr3_nt: TGCGCCAGCAGCCCGGGGGGGCACACCGGGGAGCTGTTTTTT
clone_size: -
j_call: TRBJ2-2
d_call: TRBD2
v_call: TRBV5-1

cdr3_aa: CASSLTLAGGPVQFF
cdr3_nt: TGTGCCAGCAGCTTAACCCTAGCGGGGGGGCCGGTGCAGTTCTTC
clone_size: few
j_call: TRBJ2-1
d_call: TRBD2
v_call: TRBV7-2

cdr3_aa: CASSERTGELFF
cdr3_nt: TGCGCCAGCAGTGAACGAACAGGGGAGCTGTTTTTT
clone_size: few
j_call: TRBJ2-2
d_call: -
v_call: TRBV10-2

cdr3_aa: CALSGESKTQYF
cdr3_nt: TGTGCCCTAAGCGGCGAAAGCAAGACCCAGTACTTC
clone_size: few
j_call: TRBJ2-5
d_call: -
v_call: TRBV6-2/TRBV6-3

cdr3_aa: CSARVGTGGRNTIYF
cdr3_nt: TGCAGTGCTAGAGTAGGGACAGGGGGAAGAAACACCATATATTTT
clone_size: once
j_call: TRBJ1-3
d_call: TRBD1
v_call: TRBV20-1

cdr3_aa: CASSGFSRGLGETQYF
cdr3_nt: TGCGCCAGCAGTGGGTTCTCGAGGGGTCTCGGGGAGACCCAGTACTTC
clone_size: -
j_call: TRBJ2-5
d_call: -
v_call: TRBV10-2

cdr3_aa: CASSDGLGQETQYF
cdr3_nt: TGCGCCAGCAGCGACGGACTAGGACAAGAGACCCAGTACTTC
clone_size: few
j_call: TRBJ2-5
d_call: TRBD2
v_call: TRBV5-1

cdr3_aa: CASSPGHANTGELFF
cdr3_nt: TGTGCCAGCAGTCCGGGACACGCTAACACCGGGGAGCTGTTTTTT
clone_size: many
j_call: TRBJ2-2
d_call: -
v_call: TRBV2

cdr3_aa: CASSQTTVFNYGYTF
cdr3_nt: TGTGCCAGCAGCCAGACCACCGTTTTTAACTATGGCTACACCTTC
clone_size: few
j_call: TRBJ1-2
d_call: -
v_call: TRBV7-2

cdr3_aa: CASSPGQFQETQYF
cdr3_nt: TGCGCCAGCAGCCCGGGACAGTTTCAAGAGACCCAGTACTTC
clone_size: -
j_call: TRBJ2-5
d_call: TRBD1
v_call: TRBV5-1

cdr3_aa: CASSVAALSGANVLTF
cdr3_nt: TGTGCCAGCAGCGTGGCAGCGCTGTCTGGGGCCAACGTCCTGACTTTC
clone_size: few
j_call: TRBJ2-6
d_call: -
v_call: TRBV9

cdr3_aa: CASSTTDEQYF
cdr3_nt: TGTGCCAGCAGTACGACCGACGAGCAGTACTTC
clone_size: -
j_call: TRBJ2-7
d_call: -
v_call: TRBV6-5

cdr3_aa: CASSLMGGTLQPQHF
cdr3_nt: TGTGCCAGCAGTTTAATGGGGGGGACCCTGCAGCCCCAGCATTTT
clone_size: -
j_call: TRBJ1-5
d_call: -
v_call: TRBV28

cdr3_aa: CSAGGARTDTQYF
cdr3_nt: TGCAGTGCCGGGGGGGCTCGGACAGATACGCAGTATTTT
clone_size: few
j_call: TRBJ2-3
d_call: TRBD2
v_call: TRBV20-1

cdr3_aa: CASSTDRVGEKLFF
cdr3_nt: TGTGCCAGCAGTACGGACAGGGTCGGAGAAAAACTGTTTTTT
clone_size: -
j_call: TRBJ1-4
d_call: TRBD1
v_call: TRBV6-5

cdr3_aa: CASSQGAGGLDTGELFF
cdr3_nt: TGCGCCAGCAGCCAAGGAGCGGGGGGGCTTGACACCGGGGAGCTGTTTTTT
clone_size: few
j_call: TRBJ2-2
d_call: TRBD2
v_call: TRBV4-3

cdr3_aa: CASSPRTDSPLHF
cdr3_nt: TGTGCCAGCAGCCCACGGACTGATTCACCCCTCCACTTT
clone_size: few
j_call: TRBJ1-6
d_call: -
v_call: TRBV14

cdr3_aa: CASSQVGQGPSGANVLTF
cdr3_nt: TGCGCCAGCAGCCAAGTGGGACAGGGCCCCTCTGGGGCCAACGTCCTGACTTTC
clone_size: -
j_call: TRBJ2-6
d_call: TRBD1
v_call: TRBV4-1

cdr3_aa: CASSPVSWEGGNEQFF
cdr3_nt: TGTGCCAGCAGCCCGGTTAGCTGGGAAGGGGGGAATGAGCAGTTCTTC
clone_size: few
j_call: TRBJ2-1
d_call: -
v_call: TRBV28

cdr3_aa: CASAVWGTDTQYF
cdr3_nt: TGTGCCTCCGCCGTTTGGGGGACAGATACGCAGTATTTT
clone_size: -
j_call: TRBJ2-3
d_call: -
v_call: TRBV7-9

cdr3_aa: CASSPGGAGGTYNEQFF
cdr3_nt: TGTGCCAGCAGCCCGGGCGGGGCCGGAGGAACCTACAATGAGCAGTTCTTC
clone_size: -
j_call: TRBJ2-1
d_call: -
v_call: TRBV7-9

cdr3_aa: CASSLGLLYNEQFF
cdr3_nt: TGCGCCAGCAGCCTAGGACTATTATACAATGAGCAGTTCTTC
clone_size: few
j_call: TRBJ2-1
d_call: -
v_call: TRBV5-1

cdr3_aa: CASSALAGRYVLDTQYF
cdr3_nt: TGTGCCAGCAGTGCTTTGGCAGGGAGGTATGTTTTGGATACGCAGTATTTT
clone_size: many
j_call: TRBJ2-3
d_call: -
v_call: TRBV25-1

cdr3_aa: CASSYSGTDYGYTF
cdr3_nt: TGTGCCAGCAGTTACTCCGGGACTGACTATGGCTACACCTTC
clone_size: few
j_call: TRBJ1-2
d_call: -
v_call: TRBV6-5

cdr3_aa: CASGATGAGVIEKLFF
cdr3_nt: TGTGCTAGTGGCGCTACAGGGGCGGGTGTGATAGAAAAACTGTTTTTT
clone_size: few
j_call: TRBJ1-4
d_call: TRBD1
v_call: TRBV12-5

cdr3_aa: CASSVTGTGITDTQYF
cdr3_nt: TGTGCCAGCAGTGTTACCGGGACAGGGATCACAGATACGCAGTATTTT
clone_size: few
j_call: TRBJ2-3
d_call: TRBD1
v_call: TRBV6-4

cdr3_aa: CASSPNWDRGTGANVLTF
cdr3_nt: TGTGCCAGCAGCCCCAACTGGGACAGGGGGACCGGGGCCAACGTCCTGACTTTC
clone_size: few
j_call: TRBJ2-6
d_call: TRBD1
v_call: TRBV7-2

cdr3_aa: CSAKGAGDTEAFF
cdr3_nt: TGCAGTGCCAAGGGGGCGGGGGACACTGAAGCTTTCTTT
clone_size: -
j_call: TRBJ1-1
d_call: TRBD1
v_call: TRBV20-1

cdr3_aa: CASVDLVREQFF
cdr3_nt: TGTGCCAGCGTAGACTTAGTGCGGGAGCAGTTCTTC
clone_size: -
j_call: TRBJ2-1
d_call: -
v_call: TRBV25-1

cdr3_aa: CASSSPAEETQYF
cdr3_nt: TGCGCCAGCAGCTCACCGGCAGAAGAGACCCAGTACTTC
clone_size: -
j_call: TRBJ2-5
d_call: -
v_call: TRBV5-1

cdr3_aa: CASSERRHRDGFF
cdr3_nt: TGTGCCAGCAGCGAACGGCGACACAGGGACGGGTTCTTC
clone_size: few
j_call: TRBJ2-1
d_call: -
v_call: TRBV7-9

cdr3_aa: CASSYAGPLNTEAFF
cdr3_nt: TGTGCCAGCAGTTACGCCGGACCGCTGAACACTGAAGCTTTCTTT
clone_size: few
j_call: TRBJ1-1
d_call: -
v_call: TRBV6-2/TRBV6-3

cdr3_aa: CASSDRVSREQFF
cdr3_nt: TGTGCCAGCAGCGACAGGGTTTCTCGCGAGCAGTTCTTC
clone_size: -
j_call: TRBJ2-1
d_call: TRBD1
v_call: TRBV7-8

cdr3_aa: CSARSPGGLWTEAFF
cdr3_nt: TGCAGTGCTAGATCCCCGGGGGGGCTATGGACTGAAGCTTTCTTT
clone_size: few
j_call: TRBJ1-1
d_call: -
v_call: TRBV20-1

cdr3_aa: CSARDFQGADTEAFF
cdr3_nt: TGCAGTGCTAGAGATTTTCAGGGGGCGGACACTGAAGCTTTCTTT
clone_size: few
j_call: TRBJ1-1
d_call: TRBD1
v_call: TRBV20-1

cdr3_aa: CASSHWGQVEQFF
cdr3_nt: TGCGCCAGCAGCCACTGGGGGCAGGTTGAGCAGTTCTTC
clone_size: many
j_call: TRBJ2-1
d_call: -
v_call: TRBV4-3

cdr3_aa: CASSPVNHNSPLHF
cdr3_nt: TGTGCCAGCAGCCCAGTTAACCATAATTCACCCCTCCACTTT
clone_size: few
j_call: TRBJ1-6
d_call: -
v_call: TRBV6-2/TRBV6-3

cdr3_aa: CASSQFRSMNTEAFF
cdr3_nt: TGTGCCAGCAGCCAGTTTCGCAGCATGAACACTGAAGCTTTCTTT
clone_size: many
j_call: TRBJ1-1
d_call: -
v_call: TRBV3-1

cdr3_aa: CASSSPGEPPLYTQYF
cdr3_nt: TGTGCCAGCAGCTCCCCCGGGGAGCCTCCCTTATATACGCAGTATTTT
clone_size: -
j_call: TRBJ2-3
d_call: -
v_call: TRBV7-3

cdr3_aa: CASQADESNSPLHF
cdr3_nt: TGTGCCAGCCAGGCGGACGAATCCAATTCACCCCTCCACTTT
clone_size: few
j_call: TRBJ1-6
d_call: -
v_call: TRBV2

cdr3_aa: CASSRDRFNQPQHF
cdr3_nt: TGTGCCAGTAGTCGGGACAGGTTTAATCAGCCCCAGCATTTT
clone_size: -
j_call: TRBJ1-5
d_call: TRBD1
v_call: TRBV19

cdr3_aa: CASSGRSYEQYF
cdr3_nt: TGTGCCAGCAGCGGCAGGTCCTACGAGCAGTACTTC
clone_size: -
j_call: TRBJ2-7
d_call: -
v_call: TRBV7-2

cdr3_aa: CASSPPRGPGTEAFF
cdr3_nt: TGTGCCAGCTCACCACCAAGGGGGCCGGGCACTGAAGCTTTCTTT
clone_size: few
j_call: TRBJ1-1
d_call: TRBD1
v_call: TRBV18

cdr3_aa: CASSSGGAADTQYF
cdr3_nt: TGTGCCAGCAGCTCCGGGGGGGCGGCAGATACGCAGTATTTT
clone_size: many
j_call: TRBJ2-3
d_call: TRBD2
v_call: TRBV11-2

cdr3_aa: CASSLRGWDSPLHF
cdr3_nt: TGTGCCAGCAGCTTAAGGGGCTGGGATTCACCCCTCCACTTT
clone_size: few
j_call: TRBJ1-6
d_call: -
v_call: TRBV7-2

cdr3_aa: CASHAGYSNQPQHF
cdr3_nt: TGTGCCAGCCATGCGGGTTATAGCAATCAGCCCCAGCATTTT
clone_size: few
j_call: TRBJ1-5
d_call: -
v_call: TRBV12-3/TRBV12-4

cdr3_aa: CASSQHLAGLTDTQYF
cdr3_nt: TGCGCCAGCAGCCAGCACCTAGCGGGGCTCACAGATACGCAGTATTTT
clone_size: few
j_call: TRBJ2-3
d_call: TRBD2
v_call: TRBV4-3

cdr3_aa: CASSPIRRGRSGELFF
cdr3_nt: TGTGCCAGCAGCCCTATAAGGAGGGGAAGGAGCGGGGAGCTGTTTTTT
clone_size: many
j_call: TRBJ2-2
d_call: -
v_call: TRBV7-8

cdr3_aa: CASRPDRDSSYEQYF
cdr3_nt: TGTGCCAGCAGGCCTGACAGGGATAGCTCCTACGAGCAGTACTTC
clone_size: few
j_call: TRBJ2-7
d_call: TRBD1
v_call: TRBV6-5

cdr3_aa: CASSLAKEGGYTF
cdr3_nt: TGTGCCAGCAGCTTAGCGAAAGAGGGAGGCTACACCTTC
clone_size: -
j_call: TRBJ1-2
d_call: -
v_call: TRBV7-2

cdr3_aa: CASSDRGRVDTQYF
cdr3_nt: TGTGCCAGCTCGGACAGGGGGCGAGTGGATACGCAGTATTTT
clone_size: few
j_call: TRBJ2-3
d_call: TRBD1
v_call: TRBV7-8

cdr3_aa: CASSGQGPPDYYGYTF
cdr3_nt: TGCGCCAGCAGCGGCCAGGGGCCTCCGGACTACTATGGCTACACCTTC
clone_size: few
j_call: TRBJ1-2
d_call: -
v_call: TRBV5-1

cdr3_aa: CAISQGAGEQFF
cdr3_nt: TGTGCCATCAGTCAGGGGGCGGGTGAGCAGTTCTTC
clone_size: few
j_call: TRBJ2-1
d_call: TRBD1
v_call: TRBV10-3